This TCR beta chain emerged from a study of CD8 T cells in Susac syndrome. This CDR3 contains 15 residues. CDR1 and CDR2 (germline): MGHRA, YSYEKL. Trimming stripped 4 bases from V and 6 bases from J, with 19 bases between. Random-hexamer reverse transcription was applied to about 0.5 to 1 ug RNA. TCRdb reprocessed the immunoSEQ multiplex PCR reads with MiXCR, giving one entry per CDR3 protein. This table has around 99,000 distinct CDR3 sequences, 90% to 96% appearing once. This chain links TRBV4-1 with TRBJ2-7; TRBD2 might be the D (7 bases). The source of this sequence is a human donor in good health. Sequenced: CD4+ T cells from PBMCs. DNA of the CDR3: TGCGCCAGCAGCCGCGGGGGCCAAGGGCGCGGCGAGCAGTACTTC. It translates to CASSRGGQGRGEQYF.